This T cell receptor (beta chain) was captured by sequencing in a study of response to subunit inactivated influenza vaccine (dated by TCRdb to the late 2010s). For the study in its entirety: The study used deep quantitative T cell receptor repertoire profiling to track responses to a trivalent subunit inactivated influenza vaccine. Results and caveats for the whole study, not just this receptor: The authors proposed that each seasonal influenza vaccination may bring in only a limited number of new T cells.

The library was built by means of RT-PCR. Sequenced using an Illumina HiSeq 2500. TCRdb itself trimmed the public reads at Q25 with fastp, ran MiXCR and retained productive beta chains. When rows share a CDR3 protein, they turn into one entry using the most common DNA and genes. For this sample the table gives around 480,000 distinct CDR3 sequences, of which 10% to 11% were detected only once. Approximately 12% of the sample is in the top ten clones. The time point label corresponds to: more than 35 days after influenza vaccine administration. This clonotype has a handful of counts. Its antigen is currently not known. Within one base of it there is no much larger clone, and no base qualities were kept. In the germline V gene, CDR1 corresponds to MGHRA and CDR2 to YSYEKL. The CDR3 contains 17 residues, cysteine and phenylalanine counted. CDR3 DNA only is kept here, 51 bases in frame from base 1. Trimming takes 1 base from V and 0 bases from J, and the germline ends sit 14 bases apart.

The clonotype originates from a man between 45 and 60 years old who received an inactivated influenza vaccine. Donor details come from another sample of the same person, matched by shared clones. Recombination joined TRBV4-1 with TRBJ2-3, with the identity of the D gene unclear. This material consisted of PBMCs from blood, taken 40 to 50 days after vaccination. The DNA reads as follows: TGCGCCAGCAGCCAAGTGGGTTCGGCGGATAGCACAGATACGCAGTATTTT. Its translation is CASSQVGSADSTDTQYF.